This is a list of T cell receptor beta chains from one sample in a study of blood T cell repertoires in COVID-19. TCRdb's table, derived via immunoSEQ multiplex PCR, lists solely in-frame clones and lacks some. In the table there are about 70,000 clones, 88% of which are singletons. Sequencing used peripheral blood. The receptors come from a human donor in a cohort sampled during active COVID-19. Each CDR3 is given with its conserved first and last residue. The D gene is left open where the match is weak. Clone size is shown for a subset of rows, as once, few, many or a class of expanded clone.

v_gene: TRBV4-1
d_gene: TRBD2
abundance: NA
j_gene: TRBJ2-1
CDR3aa: CASGREGQRNEQFF
CDR3nt: TGCGCCAGCGGGAGGGAGGGCCAGCGGAATGAGCAGTTCTTC

v_gene: TRBV27
d_gene: NA
abundance: NA
j_gene: TRBJ1-2
CDR3aa: CASSFWGRRDGYTF
CDR3nt: TGTGCCAGCAGTTTTTGGGGGCGCCGGGATGGCTACACCTTC

v_gene: TRBV2
d_gene: TRBD1
abundance: NA
j_gene: TRBJ2-2
CDR3aa: CASRATGSNTGELFF
CDR3nt: TGTGCCAGCAGGGCGACAGGGTCGAACACCGGGGAGCTGTTTTTT

v_gene: TRBV12-3/TRBV12-4
d_gene: NA
abundance: NA
j_gene: TRBJ2-7
CDR3aa: CASTLGGHEQYF
CDR3nt: TGTGCCAGCACCCTAGGAGGCCACGAGCAGTACTTC

v_gene: TRBV10-2
d_gene: TRBD1
abundance: NA
j_gene: TRBJ2-5
CDR3aa: CASTRTGEETQYF
CDR3nt: TGCGCCAGCACGAGGACAGGGGAAGAGACCCAGTACTTC

v_gene: TRBV28
d_gene: NA
abundance: NA
j_gene: TRBJ1-2
CDR3aa: CASTFPGAGYGYTF
CDR3nt: TGTGCCAGCACTTTCCCGGGAGCCGGCTATGGCTACACCTTC

v_gene: TRBV2
d_gene: NA
abundance: few
j_gene: TRBJ1-6
CDR3aa: CASTLDGGSSPLHF
CDR3nt: TGTGCCAGCACCCTGGACGGGGGGAGTTCACCCCTCCACTTT

v_gene: TRBV25-1
d_gene: TRBD2
abundance: NA
j_gene: TRBJ2-3
CDR3aa: CASSVRGMGADTQYF
CDR3nt: TGTGCCAGCAGTGTGCGGGGGATGGGCGCAGATACGCAGTATTTT

v_gene: TRBV2
d_gene: TRBD2
abundance: NA
j_gene: TRBJ2-1
CDR3aa: CASTAGLGLVFNEQFF
CDR3nt: TGTGCCAGCACGGCGGGTTTGGGACTAGTTTTCAATGAGCAGTTCTTC

v_gene: TRBV2
d_gene: TRBD1
abundance: NA
j_gene: TRBJ1-2
CDR3aa: CASGPGRGNANYGYTF
CDR3nt: TGTGCCAGCGGCCCCGGCAGGGGGAACGCTAACTATGGCTACACCTTC